Sequencing of this T cell receptor beta chain was carried out in a study of cytomegalovirus exposure and HLA in healthy donors. Study overall: In terms of ancestry, the Caucasian-associated cluster contained roughly 81% of the roughly 400 genotyped donors.

General study points: Serostatus for CMV was the only available immune exposure information. When the data were analyzed later, several of the most significant clusters appeared to be linked to common viral pathogens.

Trimming removed 6 bases from V and 2 bases from J; junction bases left unmatched: 4. Germline V gene lookup returns CDR1 SQVTM and CDR2 ANQGSEA. This CDR3 is 14 amino acids long. In the PCR, 60 Vbeta and 13 Jbeta primers were used. Clones were sequenced by immunoSEQ multiplex PCR, and TCRdb holds only the in-frame ones, with some missing. The repertoire holds roughly 100,000 clones, with about 15% as singletons. There are a few counts of this clone. The antigen is unknown. The rearrangement uses TRBV29-1 and TRBJ1-5; the match to TRBD1 covers 10 bases. This clonotype was obtained from a female donor in good health and CMV-seronegative. Sequenced input: PBMCs. The CDR3 loop reads CSVETGGGNQPQHF. The CDR3 DNA follows: TGCAGCGTCGAGACAGGGGGCGGCAATCAGCCCCAGCATTTT.